These 23 T cell receptor beta chains originate from one sample sequenced in a study of regulatory T cells in long-lasting Graves disease. Arm-PCR with iRepertoire HTBI primers amplified the CDR3 regions for these TCR beta libraries. One entry per CDR3 protein, called by TCRdb with MiXCR from the multiplex PCR reads. Of fewer than 650,000 distinct CDR3 sequences in the sample, more than 15% were seen once. Noted time point: newly diagnosed GD, antithyroid drugs for less than 3 months. Generation of the TCR library employed RNA extracted from PBMCs. These data also featured in a second study, about T cells in Graves' hyperthyroidism and ophthalmopathy.

The source was peripheral blood mononuclear cells (PBMCs), collected at new diagnosis, from a patient treated with antithyroid drugs. These receptor sequences come from a man aged 18 to 30 with Graves disease.

As for this clonotype: An end of the junction does not agree with germline; a read error may underlie this. V gene TRBV5-1 combines with J gene TRBJ2-7, with unresolved D. The CDR3 contains 15 residues. Germline V gene lookup returns CDR1 SGHRS and CDR2 YFSETQ. The CDR3 DNA sequence: TGTGCCAGCAGCTTGGAAGGCTCGGTCCGCCGCGAGCAGTACTTC. It encodes CASSLEGSVRREQYF.

The chain is built from TRBV28 and TRBJ2-1; D is perhaps TRBD1 (5 bases). The V end was cut by 2 bases, the J end by 6 bases, with 8 bases between. Germline loops: CDR1 MDHEN, CDR2 SYDVKM. The CDR3 length is 13 residues. The CDR3 sequence: CASSLRRANEQFF. The CDR3 nucleotides are TGTGCCAGCAGTTTACGCAGGGCCAATGAGCAGTTCTTC.

The table lists this clonotype with many counts. This rearrangement joins TRBV27 to TRBJ2-3; D not certain. V was pared by 3 bases and J by 1 base, with 17 bases between. Germline V gives CDR1 MNHEY, CDR2 SMNVEV (reference sequence). CDR3 length: 17 amino acids. DNA of the CDR3: TGTGCCAGCAGTTTCTCCCCCAGGAGCAGCCGCACAGATACGCAGTATTTT. This gives the protein CASSFSPRSSRTDTQYF.

This chain joins TRBV12-3 or TRBV12-4 and TRBJ1-1; D is possibly TRBD1 (5 bases). The length of the CDR3 is 14 residues. V dropped 4 bases and J dropped 1 base, with 10 bases sitting between them. CDR3 amino acids: CASSSGRTNTEAFF. CDR3 in DNA: TGTGCCAGCAGTTCGGGACGGACGAACACTGAAGCTTTCTTT.

This clonotype was counted only a few times. V gene TRBV20-1 combines with J gene TRBJ2-6; 7 positions agree with TRBD1. The CDR3 runs to 16 residues. With V trimmed by 3 bases and J by 4 bases, 9 bases remained unmatched. Germline V gene sequence: CDR1 DFQATT, CDR2 SNEGSKA (reference sequence). The CDR3: CSARDRPGSGANVLTF. As DNA, the CDR3 is TGCAGTGCTAGGGACAGGCCAGGATCAGGGGCCAACGTCCTGACTTTC.

The chain joins TRBV20-1 to TRBJ1-5; the D is unclear. Germline CDR1 DFQATT, CDR2 SNEGSKA (reference sequence). This CDR3 region has 18 residues. V shed 0 bases and J shed 0 bases, with 18 bases lying between them. The CDR3 sequence is CSARDPRRARFSNQPQHF. The CDR3 DNA sequence: TGCAGTGCTAGAGATCCGAGGCGAGCAAGGTTTAGCAATCAGCCCCAGCATTTT.

This chain joins TRBV7-9 and TRBJ2-1, with D unresolved. V was trimmed by 3 bases and J by 0 bases, leaving 9 bases between them. The CDR3 runs to 15 residues. Per the germline V gene, CDR1 is SEHNR and CDR2 is FQNEAQ (reference sequence). CDR3 sequence reads: CASSFTGVSYNEQFF. DNA for the CDR3: TGTGCCAGCAGCTTCACCGGAGTCTCCTACAATGAGCAGTTCTTC.

The chain has TRBV10-2 and TRBJ2-1; 7 bases fit TRBD1. This CDR3 contains 15 residues. J was trimmed by 2 bases and V by 7 bases; bases with no gene match: 8. Germline V gives CDR1 WSHSY, CDR2 SAAADI. CDR3 DNA: TGCGCCAGCATCGCCGGGACAGTCACCTACAATGAGCAGTTCTTC. Translation: CASIAGTVTYNEQFF.

The V call is TRBV4-1, the J call TRBJ1-1; D is uncertain. V shed 0 bases and J shed 4 bases, with 9 bases lying between them. There are 14 residues in the CDR3. The germline V gene has CDR1 MGHRA and CDR2 YSYEKL. CDR3: CASSQDGKGTEAFF. The DNA for the CDR3 is TGCGCCAGCAGCCAAGATGGAAAGGGCACTGAAGCTTTCTTT.

The chain employs TRBV11-2 and TRBJ1-1, with TRBD1 as a possible D gene (5 bases). Germline-derived CDR1 and CDR2 are SGHAT and FQNNGV. V was pared by 0 bases and J by 6 bases, with 11 bases between. The CDR3 is 14 residues long. This chain's CDR3 is CASSLDRVAPEAFF. CDR3 coding DNA: TGTGCCAGCAGCTTAGACAGGGTTGCCCCTGAAGCTTTCTTT.

This clonotype was observed many times. The chain has TRBV20-1 and TRBJ1-1; tentatively, D is TRBD1 (5 bases). The CDR3 extends over 14 amino acids. CDR1 and CDR2 (germline): DFQATT, SNEGSKA (reference sequence). The V end lost 1 base, the J end lost 6 bases, and 15 bases lay between the germline ends. CDR3 protein: CSARGLAGTAEAFF. DNA for the CDR3: TGCAGTGCTAGAGGGCTGGCCGGGACTGCTGAAGCTTTCTTT.

V is TRBV20-1 and J is TRBJ1-4; D is uncertain. V was shortened by 2 bases and J by 8 bases, with 12 bases between the two germline ends. The CDR3 totals 13 residues. Germline loops: CDR1 DFQATT, CDR2 SNEGSKA (reference sequence). The CDR3 sequence: CSARNPEGEKLFF. In DNA, the CDR3 is TGCAGTGCTAGAAACCCCGAGGGAGAAAAACTGTTTTTT.

At least ten counts were recorded for this clonotype. The chain recombines TRBV7-3 with TRBJ2-7, with 12 nucleotides matching TRBD2. Germline assignment: CDR1 SGHTA and CDR2 FQGTGA. V shed 3 bases, J shed 5 bases, and the junction held 5 bases outside the gene matches. The CDR3 contains 15 residues. CDR3 amino acids: CASSFRLAGVDEQYF. In DNA form, the CDR3 reads TGTGCCAGCAGCTTCCGACTAGCGGGAGTCGACGAGCAGTACTTC.

This clonotype was seen ten or more times. The chain uses TRBV28 and TRBJ1-4; D is ambiguous. CDR3 length: 15 amino acids. V was trimmed by 8 bases and J by 4 bases, leaving 17 bases between them. Germline loops: CDR1 MDHEN, CDR2 SYDVKM. As DNA, the CDR3 is TGTGCCAGCCGGTTTCCGGGATCCGGTAATGAAAAACTGTTTTTT. The encoded protein is CASRFPGSGNEKLFF.

The rearrangement links TRBV5-1 to TRBJ2-3; tentative D call: TRBD1 (6 bases). Trimming stripped 0 bases from V and 5 bases from J, with 25 bases between. This CDR3 contains 19 residues. Germline-derived CDR1 and CDR2 are SGHRS and YFSETQ. The DNA of the CDR3 is TGCGCCAGCAGCTTGGCCAACAGGGCAACTCCAGGGTGGGAAGATACGCAGTATTTT. Translated, it gives CASSLANRATPGWEDTQYF. Using reference TRBV5-1 and TRBJ2-3 for the parts outside the CDR3, the full variable domain is KAGVTQTPRYLIKTRGQQVTLSCSPISGHRSVSWYQQTPGQGLQFLFEYFSETQRNKGNFPGRFSGRQFSNSRSEMNVSTLELGDSALYLCASSLANRATPGWEDTQYFGPGTRLTVL.

This CDR3 reads CASSREPAGIPSTDTQYF. The CDR3, as DNA: TGCGCCAGCAGCCGCGAGCCCGCCGGGATTCCTAGCACAGATACGCAGTATTTT. The genes are TRBV4-1 and TRBJ2-3, with D tentatively TRBD2 (5 bases). Trimming cost V 4 bases and J 0 bases, with 20 bases left between them. Germline CDR1 is MGHRA and CDR2 is YSYEKL. CDR3 length: 18 amino acids.

Only a few counts were recorded for this clonotype. V and J are TRBV27 and TRBJ2-1, with 7 positions matching TRBD1. This CDR3 contains 14 residues. The J segment lost 7 bases and the V segment lost 5 bases, leaving 8 bases of the junction unmatched. Per germline, CDR1 MNHEY and CDR2 SMNVEV (reference sequence). The CDR3: CASSLHHRGNEQFF. The CDR3 DNA reads TGTGCCAGCAGTCTACATCACAGGGGAAATGAGCAGTTCTTC.

This clonotype was found many times. The chain combines TRBV6-1 with TRBJ2-5, with TRBD1 matching 8 bases. With V trimmed by 6 bases and J by 5 bases, 5 bases remained unmatched. Germline V gives CDR1 MNHNS, CDR2 SASEGT. The CDR3 is 13 amino acids. The CDR3 nucleotides are TGTGCCAGCAGGACAGGGGCGGGGGAGACCCAGTACTTC. Its translation is CASRTGAGETQYF.

This clonotype was detected a few times. V is TRBV7-8 and J is TRBJ1-5, with D maybe TRBD1 (6 bases). The CDR3 length is 16 residues. The V and J ends lost 1 base and 5 bases respectively, with 15 bases between them. Germline assignment: CDR1 SGHVS and CDR2 FQNEAQ. As DNA, the CDR3 is TGTGCCAGCAGCTTAGGGGGAGGGGGTTCCTATCAGCCCCAGCATTTT. Amino acids: CASSLGGGGSYQPQHF. The whole variable domain, remainder taken from reference TRBV7-8 and TRBJ1-5, is GAGVSQSPRYKVAKRGQDVALRCDPISGHVSLFWYQQALGQGPEFLTYFQNEAQLDKSGLPSDRFFAERPEGSVSTLKIQRTQQEDSAVYLCASSLGGGGSYQPQHFGDGTRLSIL.

A few counts support this clonotype. The chain employs TRBV19 and TRBJ1-1; 8 bases are shared with TRBD1. This CDR3 comprises 14 residues. V gave up 3 bases and J gave up 7 bases; unmatched junction bases: 7. Germline loops: CDR1 LNHDA, CDR2 SQIVND (reference sequence). The CDR3 loop is CASSISRGPYEAFF. The CDR3 region has the DNA TGTGCCAGTAGTATCAGCAGGGGGCCTTATGAAGCTTTCTTT.

This clonotype occurred many times. The chain is built from TRBV5-1 and TRBJ2-7; D not certain. V shed 2 bases and J shed 0 bases, with 15 bases lying between them. The germline V gene has CDR1 SGHRS and CDR2 YFSETQ. The CDR3 spans 16 residues. The CDR3, as DNA: TGCGCCAGCAGCTTCGGCGGACCCGGAAGCTCCTACGAGCAGTACTTC. This sequence encodes CASSFGGPGSSYEQYF.

There are many counts of this clonotype. The chain has TRBV20-1 and TRBJ2-7, with 11 bases aligning to TRBD2. The V gene's germline CDR1 is DFQATT and CDR2 SNEGSKA (reference sequence). The CDR3 is 15 residues long. V trimming: 5 bases; J trimming: 5 bases; junction bases outside the gene matches: 11. This chain's CDR3 is CSALDLAGGLHEQYF. DNA of the CDR3: TGCAGTGCTCTCGATCTAGCGGGAGGCTTACACGAGCAGTACTTC.

This clonotype was seen many times. CDR3 sequence: CASSPGTGGFLAGGPTYEQYF. DNA for the CDR3: TGTGCCAGCAGCCCCGGGACAGGGGGCTTTCTAGCGGGAGGCCCTACCTACGAGCAGTACTTC. The gene calls are TRBV5-4 and TRBJ2-7, with D possibly TRBD1 on 12 matching bases. CDR3 length equals 21 residues. Germline CDR1 SGHNT, CDR2 YYREEE (reference sequence). V was shortened by 4 bases and J by 2 bases, with 34 bases between the two germline ends. Full variable domain (remainder filled in from reference TRBV5-4 and TRBJ2-7): ETGVTQSPTHLIKTRGQQVTLRCSSQSGHNTVSWYQQALGQGPQFIFQYYREEENGRGNFPPRFSGLQFPNYSSELNVNALELDDSALYLCASSPGTGGFLAGGPTYEQYFGPGTRLTVT.